The rows below give T cell receptor beta chains drawn from one sample of a study of T cell responses to AZD1222 COVID-19 vaccine. Assay used: immunoSEQ multiplex PCR; TCRdb lists only in-frame clones, some missing. The table lists around 58,000 clones, approximately 82% of them singletons. The material sequenced was peripheral blood, taken on day 0 of AZD1222 vaccination. The receptors were sampled from an adult in good health. CDR3s include the opening cysteine and the closing phenylalanine or tryptophan. The order of the fields is J gene, D gene, V gene, clone size, CDR3 DNA, CDR3 protein. D genes are given only for firm matches. A clone size is listed for some rows: how often the clone was seen (once, few, many), or a class if it is expanded.

TRBJ2-7 | NA | TRBV7-2 | NA | TGTGCCAGCAGCTTTACAGGTGGGGGTTCCTACGAGCAGTACTTC | CASSFTGGGSYEQYF
TRBJ2-3 | NA | TRBV9 | NA | TGTGCCAGCGGGCCCGCGGGACGGCGGATAGATACGCAGTATTTT | CASGPAGRRIDTQYF
TRBJ2-1 | NA | TRBV4-3 | NA | TGCGCCAGCAGCCAAGAAGGAGGGAGTGAGCAGTTCTTC | CASSQEGGSEQFF
TRBJ1-5 | TRBD1 | TRBV7-3 | NA | TGTGCCAGCAGCGGAACAGGGGGAAGGGCGGATCAGCCCCAGCATTTT | CASSGTGGRADQPQHF
TRBJ1-2 | NA | TRBV7-2 | NA | TGTGCCAGCAGCTTAGATACAGTCTCATATGGCTACACCTTC | CASSLDTVSYGYTF
TRBJ2-4 | NA | TRBV6-5 | NA | TGTGCCAGCAGTCTCAACAGAGCCAAAAACATTCAGTACTTC | CASSLNRAKNIQYF
TRBJ2-5 | TRBD2 | TRBV28 | NA | TGTGCCAGCAGTCCCCCCGGGGGGAGGATGAAGACCCAGTACTTC | CASSPPGGRMKTQYF
TRBJ1-2 | NA | TRBV27 | NA | TGTGCCAGCAGTTTATCGTTTGACGGGACGCACGGCTACACCTTC | CASSLSFDGTHGYTF
TRBJ1-2 | NA | TRBV28 | NA | TGTGCCAGCAGTTTAAGCGCCGGGGGGCTCTATGGCTACACCTTC | CASSLSAGGLYGYTF
TRBJ1-5 | NA | TRBV10-3 | NA | TGTGCCATCAGTGAGACTGGGGATATTGGCAATCAGCCCCAGCATTTT | CAISETGDIGNQPQHF
TRBJ1-5 | NA | TRBV18 | NA | TGTGCCAGCTCACCACTCGAGGGGTTCGGCAATCAGCCCCAGCATTTT | CASSPLEGFGNQPQHF
TRBJ1-5 | NA | TRBV19 | NA | TGTGCCAGTAGTATGGTAGCGGGAATGGGCAATCAGCCCCAGCATTTT | CASSMVAGMGNQPQHF
TRBJ1-1 | NA | TRBV6-2/TRBV6-3 | NA | TGTGCCAGCAGTTGGGGAGCGAACACTGAAGCTTTCTTT | CASSWGANTEAFF
TRBJ2-1 | NA | TRBV7-9 | once | TGTGCCAGCAGCCACCCCTTACGGGAGTTCAATGAGCAGTTCTTC | CASSHPLREFNEQFF
TRBJ2-2 | TRBD2 | TRBV5-1 | NA | TGCGCCAGCAGTAGCGGGGCACAGAACACCGGGGAGCTGTTTTTT | CASSSGAQNTGELFF
TRBJ2-2 | TRBD1 | TRBV11-3 | NA | TGTGCCAGCAGCCCCAGACAGGGGGCGCCCACCGGGGAGCTGTTTTTT | CASSPRQGAPTGELFF
TRBJ1-1 | NA | TRBV5-1 | NA | TGCGCCAGCAGCTTATCTGCGGGAGTGATGAACACTGAAGCTTTCTTT | CASSLSAGVMNTEAFF
TRBJ2-2 | NA | TRBV19 | NA | TGTGCCAGTAGTACCCCCTGGGACACCGGGGAGCTGTTTTTT | CASSTPWDTGELFF
TRBJ1-2 | NA | TRBV30 | NA | TGTGCCTGGAGCTACGGGACGCCGAGCTACACCTTC | CAWSYGTPSYTF
TRBJ1-1 | NA | TRBV10-3 | NA | TGTGCCATCAGTGACTCGGGGAACACTGAAGCTTTCTTT | CAISDSGNTEAFF
TRBJ1-3 | TRBD1 | TRBV9 | NA | TGTGCCAGCAGCCCACAGGGGGTTTCTGGAAACACCATATATTTT | CASSPQGVSGNTIYF
TRBJ2-7 | NA | TRBV2 | NA | TGTGCCAGCAGTGAGCAGGGAATCTCCTACGAGCAGTACTTC | CASSEQGISYEQYF
TRBJ1-3 | NA | TRBV4-3 | NA | TGCGCCAGCAGCCAAGGGGCAGGGGTAGGAAACACCATATATTTT | CASSQGAGVGNTIYF